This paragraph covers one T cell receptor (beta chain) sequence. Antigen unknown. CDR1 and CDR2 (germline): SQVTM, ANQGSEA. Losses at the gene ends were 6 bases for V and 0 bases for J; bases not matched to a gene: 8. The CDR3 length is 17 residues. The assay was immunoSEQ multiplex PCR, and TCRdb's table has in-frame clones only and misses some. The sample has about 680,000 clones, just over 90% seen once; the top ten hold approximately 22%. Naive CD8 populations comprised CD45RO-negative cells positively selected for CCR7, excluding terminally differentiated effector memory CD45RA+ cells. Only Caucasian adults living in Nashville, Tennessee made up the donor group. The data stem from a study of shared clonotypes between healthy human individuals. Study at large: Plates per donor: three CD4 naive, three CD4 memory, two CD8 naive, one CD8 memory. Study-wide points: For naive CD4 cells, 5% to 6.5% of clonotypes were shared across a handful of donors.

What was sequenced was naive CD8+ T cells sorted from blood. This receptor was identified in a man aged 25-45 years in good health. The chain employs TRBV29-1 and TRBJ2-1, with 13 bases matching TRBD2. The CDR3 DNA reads TGCAGCGTAGAGGGGACTAGCGGGATCTCCTCCTACAATGAGCAGTTCTTC. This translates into CSVEGTSGISSYNEQFF.